This T cell receptor (beta chain) appears in the sequencing data of a study of blood T cell repertoires in COVID-19. The assay was immunoSEQ multiplex PCR, and TCRdb's table has in-frame clones only and misses some. The sample lists 250,000 to 400,000 clones; around 85% were seen once. The CDR3 spans 16 residues. Germline CDR1 SGHTA, CDR2 FQGTGA. The V and J ends lost 1 base and 8 bases, in that order; junction bases with no gene match: 11. This sequence originates from a woman aged 25 to 39 who had been exposed to COVID-19. The specimen sequenced was PBMCs or T cells enriched from blood (not recorded which). This chain links TRBV7-3 with TRBJ1-1, with 9 bases lining up with TRBD1. In DNA, the CDR3 is TGTGCCAGCAGCTTAAATAGAAGGGACAGGGAACACGAAGCTTTCTTT. It is translated as CASSLNRRDREHEAFF.